This is a list of T cell receptor beta chains from one sample in a study of blood T cell repertoires in COVID-19. Sequenced by immunoSEQ multiplex PCR; TCRdb stores in-frame clones only, minus some. The table lists about 100,000 clones, around four fifths of them singletons. The sequencing sample was made of peripheral blood. These receptors were collected from a woman aged 70-85 years with acute or convalescent COVID-19. Both conserved end residues are part of each CDR3. The order of the fields is V gene, CDR3 protein.

TRBV7-9 | CASSSPGSNYGYTF
TRBV5-1 | CASSLSVGGGGETQYF
TRBV19 | CASTGGGAGANVLTF
TRBV5-1 | CASSLQGNGATNEKLFF
TRBV5-1 | CASTPMAGGSTEAFF
TRBV7-2 | CASSLVREETQYF
TRBV29-1 | CSVDDTSVNTEAFF
TRBV15 | CATSRGGGNEKLFF
TRBV19 | CASMGQGSYNEQFF
TRBV10-3 | CATQKGSGGSQAETQYF
TRBV27 | CASWPQGALGYTF
TRBV7-2 | CASSSLGESYNEQFF
TRBV15 | CATSRGQVNQPQHF
TRBV29-1 | CSALGTATGNTIYF